The 29 T cell receptor beta chains listed next were all sequenced from one sample in a study of cytomegalovirus exposure and HLA in healthy donors. The PCR employed 60 Vbeta primers together with 13 Jbeta primers. Assay used: immunoSEQ multiplex PCR; TCRdb lists only in-frame clones, some missing. The table has more than 95,000 clones, about 10% seen once. Sequences were obtained from PBMCs. Source of these receptors: a man under 40 in good health and CMV-seronegative.

DNA of the CDR3: TGCGCCAGCAGCTTGGACAGGGTTGGCGACGAGCAGTACTTC. This gives the protein CASSLDRVGDEQYF. The chain has TRBV5-1 and TRBJ2-7; D might be TRBD1 (6 bases). Germline CDR1 SGHRS, CDR2 YFSETQ. The V end lost 0 bases, the J end lost 5 bases, and 12 bases lay between the germline ends. This CDR3 has 14 amino acids.

V is TRBV19 and J is TRBJ2-1; TRBD2 matches at 11 bases. Germline lookup yields CDR1 LNHDA and CDR2 SQIVND (reference sequence). After removal of 4 bases from V and 9 bases from J, the junction contained 11 bases not matched to a gene. This CDR3 has 16 amino acids. The CDR3 bases are TGTGCCAGTAGTACCCTCCTAGCGGGAGGTTACGGTGAGCAGTTCTTC. It encodes CASSTLLAGGYGEQFF.

A few counts support this clone. The chain is built from TRBV19 and TRBJ2-7, with 9 bases identical to TRBD1. V lost 4 bases to trimming and J lost 0 bases; unmatched junction nucleotides: 4. This CDR3 spans 15 amino acids. The germline gives CDR1 LNHDA, CDR2 SQIVND (reference sequence). In DNA, the CDR3 is TGTGCCAGTAGTACCGGGACAGGGCCCTCCTACGAGCAGTACTTC. This codes for CASSTGTGPSYEQYF.

This chain connects TRBV7-9 to TRBJ1-1; 7 bases align to TRBD1. CDR1 SEHNR and CDR2 FQNEAQ come from the germline V gene (reference sequence). The CDR3 consists of 13 residues. The ends lost 4 bases at V and 6 bases at J; junction bases unmatched: 5. The CDR3 here is CASSSDRDPEAFF. In DNA form, the CDR3 reads TGTGCCAGCAGCTCAGACAGGGACCCTGAAGCTTTCTTT.

This clone has only a few counts. The chain employs TRBV7-9 and TRBJ1-1; D might be TRBD1 (6 bases). Germline-derived CDR1 and CDR2 are SEHNR and FQNEAQ (reference sequence). CDR3 length equals 14 residues. The V end lost 5 bases, the J end lost 12 bases, and 22 bases lay between the germline ends. CDR3 in amino acids: CASSQQGPGLGTFF. The DNA of the CDR3 is TGTGCCAGCAGCCAACAGGGTCCGGGGTTGGGGACTTTCTTT.

This chain joins TRBV4-3 and TRBJ1-1, with D uncertain. The CDR3 runs to 15 residues. Germline V gives CDR1 LGHNA, CDR2 YSLEER. V was clipped by 0 bases and J by 0 bases, with 8 bases between them. DNA of the CDR3: TGCGCCAGCAGCCAAGATTCCAGTCTGAACACTGAAGCTTTCTTT. Residues: CASSQDSSLNTEAFF.

V and J are TRBV4-3 and TRBJ2-2; D gene uncertain. Germline V gene lookup returns CDR1 LGHNA and CDR2 YSLEER. The CDR3 totals 16 residues. V lost 0 bases, J lost 0 bases, and 8 bases lay in between. Written as DNA, the CDR3 is TGCGCCAGCAGCCAAGACCACTACTCGAACACCGGGGAGCTGTTTTTT. Translated: CASSQDHYSNTGELFF.

The rearrangement joins TRBV5-4 to TRBJ2-5; D is uncertain. Trimming took off 0 bases at V and 5 bases at J, with 8 bases between the two ends. The CDR3 consists of 13 residues. Germline V gene data show CDR1 as SGHNT and CDR2 as YYREEE (reference sequence). The CDR3 here is CASSLGSGETQYF. The CDR3 region has the DNA TGTGCCAGCAGCTTGGGGTCCGGGGAGACCCAGTACTTC.

This clone was picked up a small number of times. The J gene is TRBJ1-5, the V gene TRBV10-2; TRBD1 agrees at 7 bases. This CDR3 comprises 17 residues. Germline trimming cut 0 bases from V and 0 bases from J; bases unmatched to any gene: 5. CDR1 is WSHSY, CDR2 SAAADI, per germline. CDR3 coding DNA: TGCGCCAGCAGTGAGTCAGCACAGGGGTATAGCAATCAGCCCCAGCATTTT. Its translation: CASSESAQGYSNQPQHF.

V is TRBV5-1 and J is TRBJ2-5, with TRBD1 matching 7 bases. The V segment lost 0 bases and the J segment 0 bases; nucleotides outside the gene matches: 2. CDR3 length: 15 residues. In germline, CDR1 is SGHRS, CDR2 YFSETQ. In DNA form, the CDR3 reads TGCGCCAGCAGCTTGGGGGGGACAGACCAAGAGACCCAGTACTTC. Residues: CASSLGGTDQETQYF. Combining the CDR3 with reference TRBV5-1 and TRBJ2-5 gives the whole variable domain KAGVTQTPRYLIKTRGQQVTLSCSPISGHRSVSWYQQTPGQGLQFLFEYFSETQRNKGNFPGRFSGRQFSNSRSEMNVSTLELGDSALYLCASSLGGTDQETQYFGPGTRLLVL.

Only a few counts were recorded for this clone. This chain connects TRBV4-1 to TRBJ2-7; unclear D gene. The CDR3 is 16 amino acids. The V gene's germline CDR1 is MGHRA and CDR2 YSYEKL. V was cut by 2 bases and J by 2 bases, with 16 bases left in between. In DNA, the CDR3 is TGCGCCAGCAGCCAAATTGATATGCTGACAACCTACGAGCAGTACTTC. Its translation is CASSQIDMLTTYEQYF.

V is TRBV11-3 and J is TRBJ2-1; TRBD2 agrees at 11 bases. This CDR3 has 15 amino acids. Trimming cost V 1 base and J 6 bases; bases outside gene matches: 2. Germline loops: CDR1 SGHNT, CDR2 YENEEA. The DNA of the CDR3 is TGTGCCAGCAGCTTAGCGGGACTAGCGGTCAATGAGCAGTTCTTC. Translating it yields CASSLAGLAVNEQFF.

The table lists this clone with a few counts. The genes are TRBV6-1 and TRBJ2-7; a possible D gene is TRBD1 (5 bases). The ends were cut back, 1 base at V and 2 bases at J, with 12 bases in the middle. Germline V gives CDR1 MNHNS, CDR2 SASEGT. This CDR3 is built from 15 residues. CDR3 bases: TGTGCCAGCAGTGAAGTAGGGGCGAAAACCTACGAGCAGTACTTC. This sequence encodes CASSEVGAKTYEQYF.

The genes are TRBV11-2 and TRBJ2-7, with 11 positions matching TRBD1. This CDR3 contains 15 residues. Germline CDR1 reads SGHAT; CDR2 reads FQNNGV. V shed 1 base, J shed 3 bases, and the junction held 2 bases outside the gene matches. DNA for the CDR3: TGTGCCAGCAGCTTAGTGGACAGGGGGCACTACGAGCAGTACTTC. The encoded protein is CASSLVDRGHYEQYF. The full variable domain, rest sourced from reference TRBV11-2 and TRBJ2-7, is EAGVAQSPRYKIIEKRQSVAFWCNPISGHATLYWYQQILGQGPKLLIQFQNNGVVDDSQLPKDRFSAERLKGVDSTLKIQPAKLEDSAVYLCASSLVDRGHYEQYFGPGTRLTVT.

The rearrangement uses TRBV7-9 and TRBJ1-1; the D is unclear. The germline V and J ends were trimmed by 4 bases and 3 bases, with 15 bases remaining between them. The length of the CDR3 is 15 residues. CDR1 and CDR2 from the germline V gene are SEHNR and FQNEAQ (reference sequence). The CDR3 DNA is TGTGCCAGCAGCTCCCGACCCCCCCGGGACACTGAAGCTTTCTTT. Translated, it gives CASSSRPPRDTEAFF.

The genes are TRBV4-1 and TRBJ2-2; D perhaps matches TRBD2 (6 bases). This CDR3 is 16 amino acids long. Germline V CDR1 and CDR2: MGHRA, YSYEKL. Trimming took 1 base from V and 5 from J, leaving 14 bases between them. CDR3 DNA sequence: TGCGCCAGCAGCCAAGTTGGAATCCGGGGGACCGGGGAGCTGTTTTTT. Translation: CASSQVGIRGTGELFF.

This clone was counted between two and nine times. The CDR3 nucleotides are TGCGCCAGCAGCTTTAGGGACACAATCGGAGGCACCGGGGAGCTGTTTTTT. This sequence encodes CASSFRDTIGGTGELFF. This chain connects TRBV5-1 to TRBJ2-2, with D maybe TRBD1 (6 bases). Trimming pared 2 bases from V and 4 bases from J, leaving 18 bases between. This CDR3 is 17 amino acids long. The germline gives CDR1 SGHRS, CDR2 YFSETQ.

This clone was picked up a small number of times. The chain uses TRBV5-4 and TRBJ2-1; 11 bases map to TRBD2. Germline V gene lookup returns CDR1 SGHNT and CDR2 YYREEE (reference sequence). This CDR3 has 16 amino acids. J was trimmed by 6 bases and V by 1 base; bases with no gene match: 6. The CDR3 nucleotides read TGTGCCAGCAGCTTGACTAGCGGGAGTCAGGGCAATGAGCAGTTCTTC. Protein sequence: CASSLTSGSQGNEQFF.

Only a few counts were recorded for this clone. The chain has TRBV28 and TRBJ2-1; TRBD1 agrees at 9 bases. The germline CDR1 and CDR2 sequences are MDHEN and SYDVKM. This CDR3 spans 15 amino acids. Losses at the gene ends were 6 bases for V and 7 bases for J; bases not matched to a gene: 10. CDR3 in amino acids: CASRSGTGSRNEQFF. CDR3 nucleotides: TGTGCCAGCAGGTCCGGGACAGGGTCTCGGAATGAGCAGTTCTTC.

The V call is TRBV7-6, the J call TRBJ2-2, with 9 positions matching TRBD1. V lost 1 base and J lost 3; bases outside the gene matches: 3. This CDR3 spans 16 amino acids. Germline lookup yields CDR1 SGHVS and CDR2 FNYEAQ. Here the CDR3 DNA reads TGTGCCAGCAGCTTAGGGGACAGGGTCGACACCGGGGAGCTGTTTTTT. As protein: CASSLGDRVDTGELFF.

This clone was picked up a small number of times. The chain couples TRBV7-9 to TRBJ1-1; a possible D gene is TRBD1 (5 bases). Germline loops: CDR1 SEHNR, CDR2 FQNEAQ (reference sequence). With 1 base removed from V and 2 bases from J, the gap between germline ends came to 8 bases. The CDR3 sequence is 14 residues long. Here the CDR3 reads CASSLGGVNTEAFF. DNA for the CDR3: TGTGCCAGCAGCTTAGGGGGCGTAAACACTGAAGCTTTCTTT.

The chain joins TRBV21-1 to TRBJ2-2; TRBD2, the table's D call, was not compared with the DNA. TRBV21-1 is annotated as a pseudogene. This CDR3 region has 18 residues. The CDR3: CASAKRLAGGPCTGELFF. In nucleotides, the CDR3 is TGTGCCAGCGCCAAACGACTAGCGGGAGGGCCGTGTACCGGGGAGCTGTTTTTT.

This clone was seen a handful of times. The chain links TRBV29-1 to TRBJ2-7, with TRBD1 identical over 8 bases. This CDR3 has 13 residues. J was trimmed by 5 bases and V by 4 bases; bases with no gene match: 7. Germline CDR1 is SQVTM and CDR2 is ANQGSEA. This CDR3 reads CSVGTGGVDEQYF. CDR3 coding DNA: TGCAGCGTTGGAACAGGGGGTGTCGACGAGCAGTACTTC.

This clone was picked up a small number of times. This chain joins TRBV11-2 and TRBJ1-2; TRBD1 might be the D (5 bases). Germline assignment: CDR1 SGHAT and CDR2 FQNNGV. V lost 1 base to trimming and J lost 4 bases, with 13 bases between them. The CDR3 has 15 amino acids. The CDR3, as DNA: TGTGCCAGCAGCTTAGCTCGTCAGGGCACCTATGGCTACACCTTC. Its translation is CASSLARQGTYGYTF.

This clone has only a few counts. Other DNA sequences in this sample translate to the same CDR3. This rearrangement joins TRBV6-5 to TRBJ2-7; 7 positions agree with TRBD2. CDR3 size: 16 residues. V shed 0 bases, J shed 0 bases, and the junction held 5 bases outside the gene matches. Germline assignment: CDR1 MNHEY and CDR2 SVGAGI. CDR3 DNA: TGTGCCAGCAGTTACTCTTCGGGAGGCAACTCCTACGAGCAGTACTTC. This translates into CASSYSSGGNSYEQYF.

The sample holds a few counts of this clone. The V gene is TRBV7-2, the J gene TRBJ2-7; a weak D match, TRBD2 (6 bases). Germline lookup yields CDR1 SGHTA and CDR2 FQGNSA. CDR3 length: 16 amino acids. Between the trimmed V and J ends, which lost 5 bases and 3 bases, there was a span of 20 bases. Here the CDR3 reads CASSEEVGLAHYEQYF. For the CDR3, the DNA is TGTGCCAGCAGCGAGGAGGTGGGGCTAGCGCACTACGAGCAGTACTTC.

This clone occurred a few times. J is TRBJ1-5 and V is TRBV4-2; D possibly corresponds to TRBD1 (6 bases). Per germline, CDR1 LGHNA and CDR2 YNFKEQ. The CDR3 sequence is 15 residues long. The ends were cut back, 0 bases at V and 8 bases at J, with 14 bases in the middle. The CDR3 DNA follows: TGTGCCAGCAGCCAAGATAGGCAGGGGATAAAGCCCCAGCATTTT. It specifies CASSQDRQGIKPQHF.

The gene calls are TRBV28 and TRBJ1-2, with D tentatively TRBD1 (6 bases). Germline V gene sequence: CDR1 MDHEN, CDR2 SYDVKM. V lost 9 bases to trimming and J lost 1 base, with 12 bases between them. The CDR3 length is 13 residues. CDR3 sequence: CASRQAINYGYTF. The CDR3 region has the DNA TGTGCCAGTAGACAGGCGATTAACTATGGCTACACCTTC.

The chain combines TRBV6-1 with TRBJ2-7, with D possibly being TRBD2 (6 bases). The CDR3 extends over 14 amino acids. V was pared by 2 bases and J by 5 bases, with 13 bases between. CDR1 and CDR2 (germline): MNHNS, SASEGT. CDR3 nucleotide sequence: TGTGCCAGCAGTGAAATGCCAGGAGGGAACGAGCAGTACTTC. It encodes CASSEMPGGNEQYF.